The entry below gives a single TCR beta chain sequence along with its context. Its target is unknown. This sample was taken from a study of response to subunit inactivated influenza vaccine. Findings of the study overall: Authors suggested each seasonal flu vaccination may recruit only limited numbers of new T cells.

TCRdb reanalysed the RT-PCR reads using MiXCR and keeps one entry per CDR3 protein. This table has some 800,000 distinct CDR3 sequences, approximately 21% appearing once. The TCR sequence derives from a man over 45 who received an inactivated influenza vaccine. The sample in question was PBMCs from blood, obtained 4 to 6 days after vaccination.

CDR3 protein: CASSQGPGGGYTF. The CDR3 DNA follows: TGTGCCAGCAGCCAAGGCCCGGGAGGGGGCTACACCTTC. The rearrangement uses TRBV3-1 and TRBJ1-2; D gene ambiguous. Germline lookup yields CDR1 LGHDT and CDR2 YNNKEL (reference sequence). This CDR3 is 13 amino acids long. Trimming stripped 1 base from V and 8 bases from J, with 11 bases between.